The 32 T cell receptor beta chains in this list originate from one sample, sequenced in a study of Ad26.COV2.S vaccination and SARS-CoV-2 variants. Method: immunoSEQ multiplex PCR; TCRdb's copy keeps in-frame clones and lacks some. The table has 300,000 to 400,000 clones, roughly 90% seen once. Treatment here: 15 to 20 received Ad26.COV2.S at low or high dose, single or two shots; about 5 received placebo; per-sample allocation not given. Sampling happened 63 days after the first vaccine or placebo injection. The sequencing here drew on peripheral blood, taken in a trial of Ad26.COV2.S vaccine versus placebo. The receptors here all came from a person aged 18-65 years who received the Ad26.COV2.S COVID-19 vaccine or a placebo.

The chain couples TRBV28 to TRBJ1-5; D is ambiguous. This CDR3 has 15 amino acids. The germline gives CDR1 MDHEN, CDR2 SYDVKM. V dropped 4 bases and J dropped 0 bases, with 10 bases sitting between them. CDR3 DNA: TGTGCCAGCAGTTCCCCCCCGGGTAGCAATCAGCCCCAGCATTTT. This encodes CASSSPPGSNQPQHF.

The gene calls are TRBV7-2 and TRBJ1-2; a weak D match, TRBD1 (5 bases). Germline assignment: CDR1 SGHTA and CDR2 FQGNSA. The germline V and J ends were trimmed by 1 base and 3 bases, with 12 bases remaining between them. The CDR3 loop spans 15 amino acids. This chain's CDR3 is CASSLGGGVDYGYTF. CDR3 nucleotide sequence: TGTGCCAGCAGCTTAGGTGGAGGGGTCGACTATGGCTACACCTTC.

The J gene is TRBJ1-5, the V gene TRBV10-3; D possibly corresponds to TRBD1 (6 bases). CDR1 and CDR2 from the germline V gene are ENHRY and SYGVKD. The CDR3 contains 14 residues. Trimming pared 3 bases from V and 3 bases from J, leaving 9 bases between. The CDR3 region has the DNA TGTGCCATCAGTGAAGGGGGGATCAATCAGCCCCAGCATTTT. It translates to CAISEGGINQPQHF.

The rearrangement uses TRBV27 and TRBJ1-1, with 9 positions matching TRBD1. V lost 7 bases and J lost 1; bases outside the gene matches: 7. The germline gives CDR1 MNHEY, CDR2 SMNVEV (reference sequence). The CDR3 has 15 residues. CDR3 protein: CASILMTGGNTEAFF. The CDR3 DNA follows: TGTGCCAGCATTCTTATGACAGGGGGGAACACTGAAGCTTTCTTT.

This clone appeared once. The chain recombines TRBV7-8 with TRBJ1-2; D possibly corresponds to TRBD1 (5 bases). The germline CDR1 and CDR2 sequences are SGHVS and FQNEAQ. This CDR3 is built from 13 residues. The V gene lost 6 bases and the J gene lost 2 bases, with 10 bases spanning the gap. The CDR3 region has the DNA TGTGCCAGCAGTCGGGACTTGAACTATGGCTACACCTTC. Translation: CASSRDLNYGYTF.

The rearrangement uses TRBV3-1 (or the pseudogene TRBV3-2) and TRBJ1-1; D gene uncertain. The CDR3 sequence is 15 residues long. V gave up 3 bases and J gave up 5 bases, with 16 bases separating them. Germline V gene sequence: CDR1 LGHDT, CDR2 YNNKEL (reference sequence). The CDR3: CASSQSLQDRTEAFF. DNA for the CDR3: TGTGCCAGCAGCCAGAGCCTCCAGGATAGGACTGAAGCTTTCTTT.

This clone was seen more than once but under ten times. V gene TRBV13 combines with J gene TRBJ1-3; D unclear. The CDR3 has 15 amino acids. The V gene's germline CDR1 is PRHDT and CDR2 FYEKMQ (reference sequence). V was clipped by 0 bases and J by 7 bases, with 13 bases between them. The CDR3 loop is CASSLGSISWNTIYF. For the CDR3, the DNA is TGTGCCAGCAGCTTAGGCAGCATTTCCTGGAACACCATATATTTT. Based on the CDR3 plus reference TRBV13 and TRBJ1-3, the full variable domain is AAGVIQSPRHLIKEKRETATLKCYPIPRHDTVYWYQQGPGQDPQFLISFYEKMQSDKGSIPDRFSAQQFSDYHSELNMSSLELGDSALYFCASSLGSISWNTIYFGEGSWLTVV.

The CDR3 spells CASSVGTGAYNEQFF. In nucleotides, the CDR3 is TGTGCCAGCAGCGTAGGGACAGGGGCCTACAATGAGCAGTTCTTC. This chain joins TRBV9 and TRBJ2-1, with TRBD1 matching over 9 bases. V trimming: 0 bases; J trimming: 2 bases; junction bases outside the gene matches: 0. The CDR3 extends over 15 amino acids. The germline V gene has CDR1 SGDLS and CDR2 YYNGEE.

The chain employs TRBV7-9 and TRBJ1-1; 8 nucleotides align to TRBD1. Germline V lookup: CDR1 SEHNR, CDR2 FQNEAQ (reference sequence). J was trimmed by 7 bases and V by 5 bases; bases with no gene match: 9. The CDR3 runs 14 residues. The CDR3 reads CASSHIGQGFEAFF. CDR3 DNA: TGTGCCAGCAGCCACATAGGACAGGGTTTTGAAGCTTTCTTT.

The gene calls are TRBV7-3 and TRBJ2-1; D is unclear. The CDR3 is made up of 14 amino acids. Trimming cost V 5 bases and J 8 bases, with 16 bases left between them. In germline, CDR1 is SGHTA, CDR2 FQGTGA. CDR3 sequence: CASSTGPAGDEQFF. Here the CDR3 DNA reads TGTGCCAGCAGCACCGGGCCGGCAGGCGATGAGCAGTTCTTC.

The rearrangement joins TRBV6-2 or TRBV6-3 to TRBJ2-7; 11 nucleotides match TRBD2. The J segment lost 4 bases and the V segment lost 5 bases, leaving 4 bases of the junction unmatched. Germline CDR1 is MNHEY and CDR2 is SVGEGT. The length of the CDR3 is 14 residues. CDR3 sequence: CASSRLAGPYEQYF. The CDR3 nucleotides read TGTGCCAGCAGTCGACTAGCGGGGCCTTACGAGCAGTACTTC.

V usage is TRBV7-2 and J usage is TRBJ2-1, with TRBD2 matching over 13 bases. The CDR3 is made up of 15 amino acids. Germline V CDR1 and CDR2: SGHTA, FQGNSA. The V segment lost 5 bases and the J segment 9 bases; nucleotides outside the gene matches: 7. This CDR3 is CASSPLAGGIGEQFF. The CDR3 DNA sequence: TGTGCCAGCAGCCCACTAGCGGGGGGGATCGGTGAGCAGTTCTTC.

The chain joins TRBV7-3 to TRBJ2-2; 8 bases are a match to TRBD2. The CDR3 runs 19 residues. Germline V lookup: CDR1 SGHTA, CDR2 FQGTGA. The J segment lost 6 bases and the V segment lost 6 bases, leaving 21 bases of the junction unmatched. The CDR3 coding sequence is TGTGCCAGCAGTTCGCCCCCTACTTCCCAGCGGGAGTTTTCCGGGGAGCTGTTTTTT. Encoded protein: CASSSPPTSQREFSGELFF.

The V gene is TRBV7-2, the J gene TRBJ1-1, with D possibly matching TRBD1 (6 bases). V was pared by 5 bases and J by 1 base, with 8 bases between. CDR1 and CDR2 (germline): SGHTA, FQGNSA. This CDR3 is built from 13 residues. CDR3: CASSGQQNTEAFF. DNA of the CDR3: TGTGCCAGCAGCGGACAGCAGAACACTGAAGCTTTCTTT.

The V gene is TRBV6-2 or TRBV6-3, the J gene TRBJ2-2; 8 bases map to TRBD1. In germline, CDR1 is MNHEY, CDR2 SVGEGT. The CDR3 consists of 15 residues. The V segment lost 5 bases and the J segment 1 base; nucleotides outside the gene matches: 3. DNA of the CDR3: TGTGCCAGCAGTCGGACAGGGATGAACACCGGGGAGCTGTTTTTT. It translates to CASSRTGMNTGELFF.

J is TRBJ2-7 and V is TRBV6-5, with D maybe TRBD2 (5 bases). Germline lookup yields CDR1 MNHEY and CDR2 SVGAGI. CDR3 length: 14 amino acids. V was trimmed by 2 bases and J by 1 base, leaving 9 bases between them. The CDR3 loop is CASSYVSGSYEQYF. In DNA form, the CDR3 reads TGTGCCAGCAGTTACGTATCGGGGTCCTACGAGCAGTACTTC.

The chain recombines TRBV9 with TRBJ2-7; D may match TRBD1 or TRBD2 (6 bases each). Trimming removed 0 bases at V and 3 bases at J, with 22 bases between. This CDR3 region has 18 residues. CDR1 is SGDLS and CDR2 is YYNGEE in the germline V gene. Here the CDR3 reads CASSVEKWGRSSGYEQYV. CDR3 in DNA: TGTGCCAGCAGCGTAGAGAAATGGGGGCGGAGTAGCGGCTACGAGCAGTACGTC.

This clone was seen just once. The chain has TRBV3-1 (or the pseudogene TRBV3-2) and TRBJ1-4; perhaps TRBD1 as D (5 bases). CDR1 is LGHDT and CDR2 is YNNKEL in the germline V gene (reference sequence). Trimming pared 7 bases from V and 7 bases from J, leaving 16 bases between. The CDR3 extends over 14 amino acids. The DNA for the CDR3 is TGTGCCAGCACAGAGGCCGGGGGTGGTGAAAAACTGTTTTTT. It codes for CASTEAGGGEKLFF.

In this sample, this clone turned up once. The chain recombines TRBV5-6 with TRBJ2-3; a weak D match, TRBD1 (6 bases). The V gene's germline CDR1 is SGHDT and CDR2 YYEEEE. The CDR3 spans 16 residues. V lost 4 bases and J 14 bases, leaving 29 bases between the germline ends. The CDR3 region is CASSPMNEGTHNIGYF. Here the CDR3 DNA reads TGTGCCAGCAGCCCAATGAACGAAGGGACACATAACATCGGGTATTTT.

V usage is TRBV7-2 and J usage is TRBJ1-5; tentatively, D is TRBD1 (6 bases). This CDR3 comprises 16 residues. Between the trimmed V and J ends, which lost 5 bases and 7 bases, there was a span of 21 bases. In germline, CDR1 is SGHTA, CDR2 FQGNSA. CDR3: CASSPEGGGLRQPQHF. Written as DNA, the CDR3 is TGTGCCAGCAGCCCCGAAGGTGGGGGGCTGAGGCAGCCCCAGCATTTT.

The CDR3, as DNA: TGTGCCAGCAGCCCGGGGCCGTTAGGGGAGACCCAGTACTTC. It specifies CASSPGPLGETQYF. V gene TRBV7-3 combines with J gene TRBJ2-5; D may be TRBD1 or TRBD2 (5 bases each). Trimming left V 5 bases short and J 5 bases short, with 15 bases between. CDR1 and CDR2 (germline): SGHTA, FQGTGA. The CDR3 contains 14 residues.

V and J are TRBV10-1 and TRBJ1-1; no reliable D call. The length of the CDR3 is 13 residues. Per the germline V gene, CDR1 is WNHNN and CDR2 is SYGVQD (reference sequence). Trimming took off 6 bases at V and 1 base at J, with 9 bases between the two ends. DNA for the CDR3: TGCGCCAGCAGCCCTGGACCGAACACTGAAGCTTTCTTT. Encoded protein: CASSPGPNTEAFF.

This chain links TRBV18 with TRBJ2-1, with TRBD2 identical over 10 bases. Germline V gene data show CDR1 as KGHSH and CDR2 as LQKENI. The CDR3 is 15 amino acids. J was trimmed by 6 bases and V by 3 bases; bases with no gene match: 5. CDR3 DNA sequence: TGTGCCAGCTCACCGGTACTAGCGGGGCGCAATGAGCAGTTCTTC. Encoded protein: CASSPVLAGRNEQFF.

The chain uses TRBV2 and TRBJ1-2; possible D gene TRBD1, 6 bases. Trimming shortened V by 5 bases and J by 0 bases, and 13 bases separated the two germline ends. The CDR3 runs 15 residues. Looked up from germline, CDR1 is SNHLY and CDR2 is FYNNEI. CDR3 sequence (DNA): TGTGCCAGCAGTCGGACAGTGACTACTAACTATGGCTACACCTTC. Protein product: CASSRTVTTNYGYTF.

Details on this clone: The conserved phenylalanine or tryptophan normally closing the CDR3 is absent here, so this likely arose from a read error. Because the CDR3's place on the DNA is in doubt, the DNA is left out and the CDR3 is given as listed by TCRdb. This chain uses TRBV4-1 with TRBJ2-3; the D call in the table, TRBD1, was not verified against the DNA. The CDR3 contains 16 residues when both ends are counted. In germline, CDR1 is MGHRA, CDR2 YSYEKL. The CDR3 spells CASSQFPFTQQGAQAA.

The rearrangement joins TRBV5-1 to TRBJ2-1; TRBD2 matches 8 bases. CDR1 and CDR2 (germline): SGHRS, YFSETQ. The CDR3 runs 11 residues. The junction had 4 bases not matched to a gene; V was cut back by 3 bases and J by 14 bases. The CDR3 bases are TGCGCCAGCAGCTCCGGGACTAGAGAGTTCTTC. Amino acid sequence: CASSSGTREFF.

V gene TRBV4-3 combines with J gene TRBJ2-2, with 8 bases aligning to TRBD1. The CDR3 is 15 residues long. The V gene end was trimmed by 1 base and the J gene end by 6 bases; junction bases not matched to a gene: 4. Germline lookup yields CDR1 LGHNA and CDR2 YSLEER. DNA for the CDR3: TGCGCCAGCAGCCAAGGGACAGGGCCCCCCGGGGAGCTGTTTTTT. Residues: CASSQGTGPPGELFF.

This rearrangement joins TRBV2 to TRBJ1-3; D might be TRBD1 (5 bases). V lost 4 bases and J lost 1, with 8 bases in between. The CDR3 consists of 14 residues. Germline V gives CDR1 SNHLY, CDR2 FYNNEI. The CDR3 is CASSVGGSGNTIYF. The CDR3 DNA reads as TGTGCCAGCAGTGTTGGGGGGTCTGGAAACACCATATATTTT.

V gene TRBV27 combines with J gene TRBJ2-3, with 12 positions matching TRBD2. This CDR3 is built from 17 residues. V lost 4 bases and J lost 6; bases outside the gene matches: 11. Germline CDR1 MNHEY, CDR2 SMNVEV (reference sequence). Written as DNA, the CDR3 is TGTGCCAGCAGTTCCTTACTAGCGGGGGGCCCGAGGGATACGCAGTATTTT. Amino acid sequence: CASSSLLAGGPRDTQYF.

The V call is TRBV28, the J call TRBJ1-3; D is unresolved. The CDR3 loop spans 15 amino acids. The V end was cut by 1 base, the J end by 0 bases, with 7 bases between. The germline CDR1 and CDR2 sequences are MDHEN and SYDVKM. The CDR3 DNA is TGTGCCAGCAGTTTATCCCCTTTCTCTGGAAACACCATATATTTT. Protein sequence: CASSLSPFSGNTIYF.

CDR3 coding DNA: TGTGCCAGCAGTTTCAACGGGGCGAAGGAAAAACTGTTTTTT. This encodes CASSFNGAKEKLFF. The rearrangement links TRBV27 to TRBJ1-4, with a tentative D call TRBD1 (5 bases). Germline V gives CDR1 MNHEY, CDR2 SMNVEV (reference sequence). V lost 3 bases and J 8 bases, leaving 13 bases between the germline ends. The CDR3 is made up of 14 amino acids. The variable domain in full, completed from reference TRBV27 and TRBJ1-4, reads EAQVTQNPRYLITVTGKKLTVTCSQNMNHEYMSWYRQDPGLGLRQIYYSMNVEVTDKGDVPEGYKVSRKEKRNFPLILESPSPNQTSLYFCASSFNGAKEKLFFGSGTQLSVL.

The chain recombines TRBV6-5 with TRBJ1-6, with D tentatively TRBD1 (5 bases). Germline CDR1 reads MNHEY; CDR2 reads SVGAGI. Trimming pared 0 bases from V and 15 bases from J, leaving 15 bases between. CDR3 length equals 14 residues. The DNA for the CDR3 is TGTGCCAGCAGTTACTCGGAGGAGGGACGAAGCCTCCACTTT. Protein product: CASSYSEEGRSLHF.